This is a list of T cell receptor beta chains from one sample in a study of CD4 T cells in relation to SARS-CoV-2 and coronaviruses. These receptors' antigens are unknown. The method was immunoSEQ multiplex PCR; TCRdb's version includes in-frame clones alone and lacks a portion of them. This sample has more than 20,000 clones, with approximately 68% found just once. Sequencing used CD4+ T cells from PBMCs, cultured in vitro. These receptors came from a human donor in good health. Both conserved end residues are part of each CDR3. D genes are given only for firm matches. The size entry is marked missing in some rows and otherwise reads once, few, many or a size class.

cdr3_nt	cdr3_aa	j_call	v_call	d_call	clone_size
TGCGCCAGCGCGCTCGGGGGCAATGGGAATGAAGCTTTCTTT	CASALGGNGNEAFF	TRBJ1-1	TRBV4-3	NA	NA
TGTGCCAGCAGCTTTGGACAGGGGAATTCACCCCTCCACTTT	CASSFGQGNSPLHF	TRBJ1-6	TRBV11-2	TRBD1	few
TGTGCCAGCAGTTACGCCGGGGGCCCACGGGACAATGAGCAGTTCTTC	CASSYAGGPRDNEQFF	TRBJ2-1	TRBV6-2/TRBV6-3	NA	NA
TGTGCCAGCAGCACAAACAGCGGTTCGAACACTGAAGCTTTCTTT	CASSTNSGSNTEAFF	TRBJ1-1	TRBV5-6	NA	NA
TGTGCCAGCAGCCCCTACGGACTGACCCAAGAGACCCAGTACTTC	CASSPYGLTQETQYF	TRBJ2-5	TRBV5-8	NA	NA
TGTGCCAGCTCACCAAATCCGAGCGGGGCCTCCTACGAGCAGTACTTC	CASSPNPSGASYEQYF	TRBJ2-7	TRBV18	TRBD2	NA
TGCGCCAGCAGCCGTCCAGGACAGCAGGGAGGATCTTATGGCTACACCTTC	CASSRPGQQGGSYGYTF	TRBJ1-2	TRBV4-1	NA	few
TGTGCCGGTCGGCGGGAGAAGTACGAGCAGTACTTC	CAGRREKYEQYF	TRBJ2-7	TRBV6-4	TRBD2	NA
TGTGCCAGCAGCCAAGATGTGGATGAGCAGTTCTTC	CASSQDVDEQFF	TRBJ2-1	TRBV3-1/TRBV3-2	NA	few
TGTGCCAGCAGCTTAGTCTACGAGCAGTACTTC	CASSLVYEQYF	TRBJ2-7	TRBV7-2	NA	few
TGCGCCAGCAGCCCAATCAGGGGTTTGTGGGAAAAACTGTTTTTT	CASSPIRGLWEKLFF	TRBJ1-4	TRBV4-3	NA	NA
TGTGCCAGCAGCTTAGATCAGCCGCGAGATGAGCAGTTCTTC	CASSLDQPRDEQFF	TRBJ2-1	TRBV11-2	NA	NA
TGTGCCAGCAAACGGACAGGAAATAACTATGGCTACACCTTC	CASKRTGNNYGYTF	TRBJ1-2	TRBV28	TRBD1	NA
TGCGCCAGCAGCTTTCAGGGAGGGAGAGATACGCAGTATTTT	CASSFQGGRDTQYF	TRBJ2-3	TRBV5-1	TRBD2	few
TGTGCCAGCAGCTTGACCCGCACCTCAAGTTCTCGGGAGCAGTTCTTC	CASSLTRTSSSREQFF	TRBJ2-1	TRBV11-3	NA	NA
TGTGCCAGCAGCTTAGGAGGACAGAGGTCTGAAGCTTTCTTT	CASSLGGQRSEAFF	TRBJ1-1	TRBV7-2	NA	NA
TGTGCCAGCAGCCAACATGCCGGGACTACCACAGATACGCAGTATTTT	CASSQHAGTTTDTQYF	TRBJ2-3	TRBV4-2	TRBD2	NA
TGTGCCAGCAGTTACTTAAGCGTAGACCAAGAGACCCAGTACTTC	CASSYLSVDQETQYF	TRBJ2-5	TRBV6-2/TRBV6-3	NA	NA
TGTGCCAGCAGCCAAGGGGGACTTCTCGGCTACACCTTC	CASSQGGLLGYTF	TRBJ1-2	TRBV14	NA	NA
TGTGCCAGCAGCCCCTGGACTAGCGGGAGCACAGATACGCAGTATTTT	CASSPWTSGSTDTQYF	TRBJ2-3	TRBV3-1/TRBV3-2	TRBD2	few
TGCGCCAGCAGCCAAGAACCAGCTAGCACCGGGGAGCTGTTTTTT	CASSQEPASTGELFF	TRBJ2-2	TRBV4-3	NA	NA
TGTGCCAGCACCCTAGCGGGGGGGCTCAACGAGCAGTACTTC	CASTLAGGLNEQYF	TRBJ2-7	TRBV2	TRBD2	NA
TGTGCCAGCAGCTTAGGGGATTTCTCTGGAAACACCATATATTTT	CASSLGDFSGNTIYF	TRBJ1-3	TRBV7-6	NA	NA
TGTGCCAGCAGCCCGGGATCCTACGAGCAGTACTTC	CASSPGSYEQYF	TRBJ2-7	TRBV6-1	NA	NA
TGCGCCAGCAGCCAACTTTCCGGGACTTTCTACGAGCAGTACTTC	CASSQLSGTFYEQYF	TRBJ2-7	TRBV4-1	NA	NA
TGTGCCAGCAGCCGGGACACAAACATTCAGTACTTC	CASSRDTNIQYF	TRBJ2-4	TRBV12-3/TRBV12-4	NA	NA
TGTGCCAGCAGTGAGACAGGGTTTGGGCAGCCCCAGCATTTT	CASSETGFGQPQHF	TRBJ1-5	TRBV25-1	TRBD1	NA
TGTGCCAGCAGCTCTCAGCGGGGAGAAGAGACCCAGTACTTC	CASSSQRGEETQYF	TRBJ2-5	TRBV9	TRBD2	NA
TGTGCCAGCAGCGAGCAGGGTGCCGAGCAGTACTTC	CASSEQGAEQYF	TRBJ2-7	TRBV7-2	NA	NA
TGTGCCAGCAGTGAATGGAAAGGGCTCCAAGAGACCCAGTACTTC	CASSEWKGLQETQYF	TRBJ2-5	TRBV25-1	NA	NA
TGTGCCAGCAGTTGGGGGACAGGGTCCATATATTTT	CASSWGTGSIYF	TRBJ1-3	TRBV12-3/TRBV12-4	TRBD1	NA
TGTGCCAGCAGCTTAGGGGGACACACAGATACGCAGTATTTT	CASSLGGHTDTQYF	TRBJ2-3	TRBV7-2	NA	once
TGTGCCAGCAGCGCACAGGGGAGGGGAACTGAAGCTTTCTTT	CASSAQGRGTEAFF	TRBJ1-1	TRBV9	TRBD1	NA
TGTGCCAGCAGCCTCTCAGGGGGCGCGAACACTGAAGCTTTCTTT	CASSLSGGANTEAFF	TRBJ1-1	TRBV3-1/TRBV3-2	TRBD1	few
TGTGCCAGCAGCCGGGGACAGCGCACTCAGCCCCAGCATTTT	CASSRGQRTQPQHF	TRBJ1-5	TRBV6-5	TRBD1	NA
TGTGCCAGCAGGGGGGACAGGCTATTTGGTAATGAAAAACTGTTTTTT	CASRGDRLFGNEKLFF	TRBJ1-4	TRBV2	TRBD1	NA
TGTGCCAGCAGCCAAGATGGTCTCGGGACAGGGGTCTATGAGCAGTTCTTC	CASSQDGLGTGVYEQFF	TRBJ2-1	TRBV3-1/TRBV3-2	TRBD1	NA
TGCGCCAGCACTTACCTCGGTACGGACCAAGAGACCCAGTACTTC	CASTYLGTDQETQYF	TRBJ2-5	TRBV5-1	NA	few
TGCGCCAGCAGCAGCCCATGGACAGGGGTCACCGGGGAGCTGTTTTTT	CASSSPWTGVTGELFF	TRBJ2-2	TRBV4-1	TRBD1	NA
TGTGCCAGTGGCACAGGGTGGAGATGGAGCAATCAGCCCCAGCATTTT	CASGTGWRWSNQPQHF	TRBJ1-5	TRBV19	NA	NA
TGTGCCAGCTCACCGACGGGACAGATGAACACTGAAGCTTTCTTT	CASSPTGQMNTEAFF	TRBJ1-1	TRBV18	TRBD1	NA
TGCGCCAGCAGCCAAGAAGTCCCCGTCGGGGGGGTGGGTGAGCAGTACTTC	CASSQEVPVGGVGEQYF	TRBJ2-7	TRBV4-1	TRBD2	NA
TGTGCCAGCTCACTAAACCGGGAAAACAAAGAAGCTTTCTTT	CASSLNRENKEAFF	TRBJ1-1	TRBV18	NA	NA
TGTGCCAGCAGCCACGGGACTAGCGGGAACCAAGAGACCCAGTACTTC	CASSHGTSGNQETQYF	TRBJ2-5	TRBV3-1/TRBV3-2	TRBD2	NA
TGCGCCAGCAGCCAAGATGTCGTTGGGACACCTTCCTACGAGCAGTACTTC	CASSQDVVGTPSYEQYF	TRBJ2-7	TRBV4-3	NA	NA
TGTGCCAGCAGCTTAAAAGTGGGGGGGCGGGACACCGGGGAGCTGTTTTTT	CASSLKVGGRDTGELFF	TRBJ2-2	TRBV7-2	NA	NA
TGTGCCAGCAGCTTTACCGGGGGACGGGACACCGGGGAGCTGTTTTTT	CASSFTGGRDTGELFF	TRBJ2-2	TRBV7-2	NA	few
TGTGCCAGTAGTGCGGGACAGGGCCCCCAGCATTTT	CASSAGQGPQHF	TRBJ1-5	TRBV19	TRBD1	NA
TGTGCCAGCAGTTATAGCGGGGAGACCGGGGAGCTGTTTTTT	CASSYSGETGELFF	TRBJ2-2	TRBV6-2/TRBV6-3	TRBD2	few
TGTGCCAGCAGCCCCTCGGGGGCTAGGAGCTACGAGCAGTACTTC	CASSPSGARSYEQYF	TRBJ2-7	TRBV7-2	NA	few
TGTGCCAGTAGTAAGGGGGGGCGATACTATGGCTACACCTTC	CASSKGGRYYGYTF	TRBJ1-2	TRBV19	NA	NA
TGTGCCAGCAGCTTAGGTGCCAGCGCTCCTTCTTATAGCAATCAGCCCCAGCATTTT	CASSLGASAPSYSNQPQHF	TRBJ1-5	TRBV7-8	NA	few
TGCAGCGTTGAAGATTGGGGGGGGACCTACACAGATACGCAGTATTTT	CSVEDWGGTYTDTQYF	TRBJ2-3	TRBV29-1	TRBD2	NA
TGCGCCAGCAAAAGGCGGGATAATTCACCCCTCCACTTT	CASKRRDNSPLHF	TRBJ1-6	TRBV10-2	NA	NA
TGTGCCAGCAGTGAATCAGGTCCTGGCTACACCTTC	CASSESGPGYTF	TRBJ1-2	TRBV6-1	NA	few
TGTGCCAGCAGCCTGACAGGGGCGGGAGATACGCAGTATTTT	CASSLTGAGDTQYF	TRBJ2-3	TRBV7-2	TRBD1	NA
TGTGCCAGCAGCCGGGGACAGGGCGACTTTCAGCCCCAGCATTTT	CASSRGQGDFQPQHF	TRBJ1-5	TRBV7-8	TRBD1	NA
TGTGCCAGCAGTTACTCCGGGACTAGCGGTCAAGAGACCCAGTACTTC	CASSYSGTSGQETQYF	TRBJ2-5	TRBV6-5	TRBD2	NA
TGTGCCAGCAGTTTAGGGGAGACCCAGTACTTC	CASSLGETQYF	TRBJ2-5	TRBV12-3/TRBV12-4	NA	NA
TGTGCCAGCAGCTTGATTTCGGGAGGGTATTACAATGAGCAGTTCTTC	CASSLISGGYYNEQFF	TRBJ2-1	TRBV5-5	TRBD2	NA